This paragraph covers one T cell receptor (beta chain) sequence. What it binds is not known. This CDR3 is built from 16 residues. Per germline, CDR1 MDHEN and CDR2 SYDVKM. V was pared by 4 bases and J by 3 bases, with 6 bases of the junction left unmatched. TCRdb called the reads again in MiXCR, with one record for every CDR3 protein. Here the sample spans 570,000 or so distinct CDR3 sequences, under 45% being singletons. The record originates from a study of T cell repertoires in cytomegalovirus infection. The specimen was cultured PBMCs, collected from culture after CMV antigen stimulation. This rearrangement joins TRBV28 to TRBJ1-3, with 10 bases aligning to TRBD1. This receptor was taken from a human donor in good health (CMV status not recorded). Some clones in this sample may be carry-over from other donors' samples. The CDR3 DNA reads as TGTGCCAGCAGTTACCCCCGGGACAGGGGTGGAAACACCATATATTTT. As protein: CASSYPRDRGGNTIYF.